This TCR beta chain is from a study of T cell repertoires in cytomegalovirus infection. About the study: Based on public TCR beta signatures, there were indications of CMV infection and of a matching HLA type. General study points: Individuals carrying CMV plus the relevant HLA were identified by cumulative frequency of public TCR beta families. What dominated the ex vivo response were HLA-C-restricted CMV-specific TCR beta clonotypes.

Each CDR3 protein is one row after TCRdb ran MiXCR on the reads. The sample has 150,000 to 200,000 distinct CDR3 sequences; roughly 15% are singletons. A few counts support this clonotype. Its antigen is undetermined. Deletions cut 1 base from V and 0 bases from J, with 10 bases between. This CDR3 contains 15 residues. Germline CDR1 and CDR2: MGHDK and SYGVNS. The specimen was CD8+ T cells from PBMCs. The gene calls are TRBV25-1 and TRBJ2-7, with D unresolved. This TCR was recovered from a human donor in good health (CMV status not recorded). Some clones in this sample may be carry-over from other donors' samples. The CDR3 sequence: CASSEFASGSYEQYF. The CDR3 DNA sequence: TGTGCCAGCAGTGAATTTGCGTCTGGCTCCTACGAGCAGTACTTC.